The 17 T cell receptor beta chains reported below all come from one sample, sequenced in a study of T cell clonality in common variable immunodeficiency. Notes on the study in general: Reportedly, TCR beta sequences from common variable immunodeficiency showed fewer deletions and N-nucleotide insertions.

Profiling relied on immunoSEQ multiplex PCR, and the TCRdb table lists in-frame clones only, not all of them. Listed for the sample are more than 7,000 clones, none seen a single time. These receptors are not linked to any known antigen. The sequencing sample was made of peripheral blood mononuclear cells. The receptors were sampled from a human donor with common variable immunodeficiency.

As to this clone: The CDR3 goes on 3 residues after the read ends, and that part is filled in from the germline J gene. V and J are TRBV6-4 and TRBJ2-1; the match to TRBD1 covers 9 bases. This CDR3 comprises 15 residues. Trimming took 3 bases from V and 9 from J; bases not matched to a gene: 9. From germline, CDR1 is MRHNA and CDR2 SNTAGT. CDR3 protein: CASSDSGQGGSEQFF. The sequenced CDR3 bases are TGTGCCAGCAGTGATTCGGGACAGGGTGGCAGTGAG.

Comment on this clone: The CDR3 end lies 3 residues beyond the end of the read and is filled in from the germline J gene. The chain links TRBV18 to TRBJ2-2; 7 bases align to TRBD1. The V gene's germline CDR1 is KGHSH and CDR2 LQKENI. CDR3 length: 14 amino acids. The V gene end was trimmed by 6 bases and the J gene end by 5 bases; junction bases not matched to a gene: 6. CDR3 DNA, as far as it was read: TGTGCCAGCTCGGCCGGGACAGATACCGGGGAG. Translation gives CASSAGTDTGE. The whole CDR3 sequence reads CASSAGTDTGELFF.

Note on this clone: The read terminates 3 residues before the CDR3 end, so the remaining end is supplied by the germline J gene. The chain recombines TRBV19 with TRBJ2-1, with D tentatively TRBD1 or TRBD2 (6 bases each). The V gene's germline CDR1 is LNHDA and CDR2 SQIVND (reference sequence). The V gene lost 4 bases and the J gene lost 7 bases, with 14 bases spanning the gap. CDR3 length: 14 amino acids. CDR3 DNA, as far as it was read: TGTGCCAGTAGTAATACAGGGAGGTTTAATGAG. This codes for CASSNTGRFNE. The complete CDR3 protein is CASSNTGRFNEQFF.

The CDR3 sequence: CASKAGTRGTGELFF. CDR3 DNA, as far as it was read: TGTGCCAGCAAAGCCGGGACTAGGGGGACCGGGGAG. The chain uses TRBV19 and TRBJ2-2; 8 bases are a match to TRBD2. The observed sequence ends 3 residues before the CDR3 terminus, with the missing tail filled in from the germline J gene. CDR3 length equals 15 residues. Germline assignment: CDR1 LNHDA and CDR2 SQIVND (reference sequence). The junction had 11 bases not matched to a gene; V was cut back by 9 bases and J by 5 bases. Full variable domain (outside the CDR3, taken from reference TRBV19 and TRBJ2-2): DGGITQSPKYLFRKEGQNVTLSCEQNLNHDAMYWYRQDPGQGLRLIYYSQIVNDFQKGDIAEGYSVSREKKESFPLTVTSAQKNPTAFYLCASKAGTRGTGELFFGEGSRLTVL.

Concerning this clone: Germline and junction disagree at one end, which may indicate a read error. The missing CDR3 end, 3 residues past where the read stops, is filled in from the germline J gene. The chain combines TRBV7-7 with TRBJ2-2; the D is unclear. This CDR3 region has 13 residues. Germline V gene sequence: CDR1 SSHAT, CDR2 FNYEAQ (reference sequence). CDR3 DNA (partial): TGTGCTAGCAGCTCTCGCGCCACCGGGGAG. This encodes CASSSRATGE. The full CDR3 reads CASSSRATGELFF.

This clone was counted a few times. The read comes to an end 3 residues before the CDR3 does, leaving the germline J gene to fill in the end. The chain uses TRBV2 and TRBJ2-7; 8 nucleotides line up with TRBD1. Germline loops: CDR1 SNHLY, CDR2 FYNNEI. The CDR3 is 11 amino acids. The junction had 4 bases not matched to a gene; V was cut back by 9 bases and J by 6 bases. The chain's CDR3 is CASRQGSEQYF. CDR3 DNA (partial): TGTGCCAGTCGACAGGGGAGCGAG.

This clone was counted between two and nine times. The read ends 3 residues early relative to the CDR3; the germline J gene fills the gap. The V gene is TRBV18, the J gene TRBJ2-5; D is unresolved. V lost 6 bases and J 5 bases, leaving 25 bases between the germline ends. The CDR3 sequence is 17 residues long. Per the germline V gene, CDR1 is KGHSH and CDR2 is LQKENI. CDR3: CASSRTLGNPSWETQYF. The sequenced CDR3 bases are TGTGCCAGCTCGCGTACCCTAGGCAATCCCTCCTGGGAGACC.

Relative to its sample, this clone is medium-sized (0.01 to 0.1%). The CDR3 end is not reached by the read, which stops 3 residues before it; the germline J gene fills it in. The V gene is TRBV5-1, the J gene TRBJ2-2, with D hard to call. Germline CDR1 SGHRS, CDR2 YFSETQ. The CDR3 sequence is 16 residues long. Trimming shortened V by 0 bases and J by 4 bases, and 13 bases separated the two germline ends. The CDR3 loop is CASSLGGRKGTGELFF. The CDR3 bases that were read are TGCGCCAGCAGCTTGGGAGGCAGGAAAGGCACCGGGGAG.

This clone is medium-sized in the sample. The read falls 3 residues short of the CDR3 end, and the missing part is taken from the germline J gene. This sequence joins TRBV20-1 and TRBJ2-4; possibly TRBD1 for D (6 bases). Germline CDR1 reads DFQATT; CDR2 reads SNEGSKA (reference sequence). The CDR3 has 15 amino acids. The ends were cut back, 5 bases at V and 0 bases at J, with 14 bases in the middle. The CDR3 protein is CSAGGQILAKNIQYF. CDR3 bases read: TGCAGTGCTGGAGGACAGATTTTAGCCAAAAACATT.

On this clone: Read sequence stops 3 residues before the CDR3 end, and the germline J gene provides the missing end. V is TRBV19 and J is TRBJ2-7, with unresolved D. This CDR3 has 14 residues. Germline V gene data show CDR1 as LNHDA and CDR2 as SQIVND (reference sequence). Deletions cut 3 bases from V and 2 bases from J, with 11 bases between. CDR3 bases read: TGTGCCAGTAGTATTAAGATAGAGACCTACGAG. It encodes CASSIKIETYE. The entire CDR3 protein reads CASSIKIETYEQYF.

This clone was observed a handful of times. The missing CDR3 end, 3 residues past where the read stops, is filled in from the germline J gene. The V call is TRBV6-2 or TRBV6-3, the J call TRBJ1-6; D gene uncertain. From germline, CDR1 is MNHEY and CDR2 SVGEGT. The V end was cut by 3 bases, the J end by 9 bases, with 6 bases between. The CDR3 is 12 residues long. The CDR3: CASSYSGSPLHF. The sequenced CDR3 bases are TGTGCCAGCAGTTATAGTGGTTCACCC.

This clone ranks as medium-sized. Here the CDR3 reads CASSYAEAYNEQFF. The CDR3 bases that were read are TGTGCCAGCAGTTACGCAGAGGCCTACAATGAG. The chain has TRBV6-2 or TRBV6-3 and TRBJ2-1; D remains unclear. Read sequence stops 3 residues before the CDR3 end, and the germline J gene provides the missing end. V was shortened by 2 bases and J by 2 bases, with 7 bases between the two germline ends. In germline, CDR1 is MNHEY, CDR2 SVGEGT. The CDR3 contains 14 residues.

Sample share makes this clone medium-sized. Sequencing ends 3 residues short of the CDR3 end; the germline J gene provides the rest. The J gene is TRBJ1-1, the V gene TRBV2, with TRBD1 as a possible D gene (6 bases). This CDR3 comprises 13 residues. V lost 5 bases and J 1 base, leaving 8 bases between the germline ends. Germline V lookup: CDR1 SNHLY, CDR2 FYNNEI. This chain's CDR3 is CASSTTGNTEAFF. The sequenced part of the CDR3 DNA is TGTGCCAGCAGTACGACAGGGAACACTGAA.

The covered CDR3 bases are TGTGCCAGCAGCGCCGCCTCGGGGGAGACC. Translating it yields CASSAASGET. The whole CDR3 reads CASSAASGETQYF. The chain recombines TRBV7-9 with TRBJ2-5, with D possibly matching TRBD2 (5 bases). The read ends 3 residues before the CDR3 terminus; that terminus is restored from the germline J gene. This CDR3 spans 13 amino acids. The V gene's germline CDR1 is SEHNR and CDR2 FQNEAQ (reference sequence). Trimming removed 5 bases from V and 5 bases from J, with 12 bases in between.

About this clone itself: The CDR3 end falls 3 residues outside the read, so it is completed with the germline J gene. The sample carries other DNA sequences with the same CDR3. V usage is TRBV18 and J usage is TRBJ2-3; TRBD1 might be the D (6 bases). The CDR3 consists of 14 residues. With 0 bases removed from V and 4 bases from J, the gap between germline ends came to 8 bases. CDR1 and CDR2 (germline): KGHSH, LQKENI. CDR3 protein: CASSPPGGADTQYF. The sequenced CDR3 bases are TGTGCCAGCTCACCACCAGGGGGTGCAGATACG.

In the case of this clone: The read gets to within 3 residues of the CDR3 end, and the germline J gene fills in the rest. The chain combines TRBV5-1 with TRBJ2-5, with 9 bases identical to TRBD1. CDR1 is SGHRS, CDR2 YFSETQ, per germline. Losses at the gene ends were 4 bases for V and 5 bases for J; bases not matched to a gene: 12. This CDR3 is built from 16 residues. CDR3 residues: CASSTGEQGARETQYF. The part of the CDR3 DNA that was read is TGCGCCAGCAGCACCGGCGAACAGGGGGCGAGGGAGACC. Full variable domain (remainder filled in from reference TRBV5-1 and TRBJ2-5): KAGVTQTPRYLIKTRGQQVTLSCSPISGHRSVSWYQQTPGQGLQFLFEYFSETQRNKGNFPGRFSGRQFSNSRSEMNVSTLELGDSALYLCASSTGEQGARETQYFGPGTRLLVL.

A few counts support this clone. Read coverage stops 3 residues before the CDR3 terminus; the germline J gene supplies the remainder. J is TRBJ1-4 and V is TRBV19; D gene uncertain. V lost 3 bases and J lost 5, with 16 bases in between. The CDR3 is made up of 16 amino acids. CDR1 and CDR2 (germline): LNHDA, SQIVND (reference sequence). The CDR3 region is CASSIGRGSVNEKLFF. Incomplete CDR3 DNA: TGTGCCAGTAGTATTGGTCGCGGCAGTGTAAATGAAAAA. The complete variable domain, with remaining parts taken from reference TRBV19 and TRBJ1-4, reads DGGITQSPKYLFRKEGQNVTLSCEQNLNHDAMYWYRQDPGQGLRLIYYSQIVNDFQKGDIAEGYSVSREKKESFPLTVTSAQKNPTAFYLCASSIGRGSVNEKLFFGSGTQLSVL.